These 25 T cell receptor beta chains were sequenced from one sample in a study of blood T cell repertoires in COVID-19 (dated by TCRdb to 2020 to 2021). Library prep was done by the immunoSEQ multiplex PCR assay. TCRdb's version of the immuneACCESS table is confined to in-frame rearrangements and falls short of the full clone set. An unresolved V gene accounts for under half of the shortfall where checked; the remainder is of unknown origin. The sample includes roughly 120,000 clones, with more than 70% observed a single time. The ten biggest clones cover over 6.5% of the sample. The sequenced sample consisted of peripheral blood. The receptors were gathered from a human donor in a cohort sampled during active COVID-19.

The rearrangement joins TRBV7-6 to TRBJ2-3, with 8 bases that match TRBD1. The CDR3 is 13 amino acids. Germline CDR1 reads SGHVS; CDR2 reads FNYEAQ. V lost 4 bases, J lost 4 bases, and 1 base stayed unmatched. The CDR3 protein is CASSWTGPDTQYF. The CDR3 DNA follows: TGTGCCAGCAGCTGGACAGGGCCAGATACGCAGTATTTT.

In DNA form, the CDR3 reads TGTGCCAGCAACTCATGGACAACCTACGAGCAGTACTTC. It encodes CASNSWTTYEQYF. V and J are TRBV5-6 and TRBJ2-7; D is perhaps TRBD1 (5 bases). There are 13 residues in the CDR3. CDR1 and CDR2 from the germline V gene are SGHDT and YYEEEE. The V and J ends lost 6 bases and 2 bases respectively, with 12 bases between them.

The chain couples TRBV5-1 to TRBJ1-1; D not certain. Per the germline V gene, CDR1 is SGHRS and CDR2 is YFSETQ. The CDR3 is 12 residues long. The V and J ends lost 1 base and 11 bases respectively, with 12 bases between them. The CDR3 here is CASSLIGEFAFF. CDR3 bases: TGCGCCAGCAGCTTGATCGGGGAGTTCGCTTTCTTT.

The chain is built from TRBV3-1 (or the pseudogene TRBV3-2) and TRBJ1-3; no clear D. The CDR3 contains 16 residues. Between the trimmed V and J ends, which lost 0 bases and 0 bases, there was a span of 9 bases. CDR1 and CDR2 from the germline V gene are LGHDT and YNNKEL (reference sequence). Written as DNA, the CDR3 is TGTGCCAGCAGCCAAGAGGCCCCACCCTCTGGAAACACCATATATTTT. Protein product: CASSQEAPPSGNTIYF.

The rearrangement links TRBV10-2 to TRBJ2-7; 8 bases line up with TRBD2. The CDR3 has 16 residues. The trim removed 5 bases at V and 0 bases at J, leaving 9 bases unmatched. From germline, CDR1 is WSHSY and CDR2 SAAADI. The CDR3 region is CASSRSGGLNSYEQYF. CDR3 nucleotides: TGCGCCAGCAGTAGGAGCGGGGGCCTCAACTCCTACGAGCAGTACTTC.

The chain couples TRBV29-1 to TRBJ2-7, with D tentatively TRBD2 (6 bases). This CDR3 contains 13 residues. Trimming stripped 4 bases from V and 4 bases from J, with 14 bases between. CDR1 is SQVTM and CDR2 is ANQGSEA in the germline V gene. CDR3 bases: TGCAGCGTTGTGGACCTGGGGGGATACGAGCAGTACTTC. Protein: CSVVDLGGYEQYF.

V gene TRBV27 combines with J gene TRBJ1-5, with D unclear. Germline-derived CDR1 and CDR2 are MNHEY and SMNVEV (reference sequence). The CDR3 totals 15 residues. V shed 7 bases and J shed 0 bases, with 13 bases lying between them. The CDR3 DNA reads as TGTGCCAGCAAGTTCCAGATGAATAGCAATCAGCCCCAGCATTTT. Translated, it gives CASKFQMNSNQPQHF.

The chain combines TRBV7-8 with TRBJ2-1; 7 positions match TRBD2. Trimming cost V 6 bases and J 6 bases; bases outside gene matches: 11. There are 15 residues in the CDR3. Germline values: CDR1 SGHVS, CDR2 FQNEAQ. CDR3 region: CASSPTGTNVNEQFF. The CDR3 DNA reads TGTGCCAGCAGTCCAACCGGGACTAACGTCAATGAGCAGTTCTTC. The complete variable domain, with remaining parts taken from reference TRBV7-8 and TRBJ2-1, reads GAGVSQSPRYKVAKRGQDVALRCDPISGHVSLFWYQQALGQGPEFLTYFQNEAQLDKSGLPSDRFFAERPEGSVSTLKIQRTQQEDSAVYLCASSPTGTNVNEQFFGPGTRLTVL.

The chain has TRBV29-1 and TRBJ2-1, with a possible D match to TRBD1 (6 bases). The CDR3 sequence is 15 residues long. V shed 3 bases and J shed 2 bases, with 14 bases lying between them. Germline CDR1 and CDR2: SQVTM and ANQGSEA. CDR3 residues: CSVEKDSPTYNEQFF. The CDR3 bases are TGCAGCGTTGAGAAGGACAGTCCGACCTACAATGAGCAGTTCTTC.

The chain joins TRBV7-8 to TRBJ1-6; D is possibly TRBD1 (5 bases). Germline V gene data show CDR1 as SGHVS and CDR2 as FQNEAQ. This CDR3 region has 15 residues. V was clipped by 8 bases and J by 7 bases, with 18 bases between them. CDR3 sequence reads: CASAPGLGGNSPLHF. In DNA, the CDR3 is TGTGCCAGCGCTCCGGGACTCGGGGGAAATTCACCCCTCCACTTT.

This clone has only a few counts. The chain employs TRBV6-1 and TRBJ1-2; a possible D gene is TRBD1 (5 bases). This CDR3 region has 13 residues. Germline values: CDR1 MNHNS, CDR2 SASEGT. V was shortened by 3 bases and J by 3 bases, with 8 bases between the two germline ends. The CDR3 DNA sequence: TGTGCCAGCAGTGACAGGGCGGACTATGGCTACACCTTC. Translating gives CASSDRADYGYTF.

This chain uses TRBV9 with TRBJ1-2; D gene ambiguous. CDR3 length: 13 residues. Deletions cut 4 bases from V and 0 bases from J, with 7 bases between. Germline CDR1 SGDLS, CDR2 YYNGEE. CDR3 region: CASSPDTNYGYTF. As DNA, the CDR3 is TGTGCCAGCAGCCCAGATACTAACTATGGCTACACCTTC.

The rearrangement joins TRBV7-9 to TRBJ1-1, with a weak D call TRBD1 (6 bases). The CDR3 is 12 amino acids. Trimming stripped 10 bases from V and 8 bases from J, with 17 bases between. CDR1 is SEHNR, CDR2 FQNEAQ, per germline (reference sequence). In DNA, the CDR3 is TGTGCCACCAGGACAGTTCGGGAGGAAGCTTTCTTT. It encodes CATRTVREEAFF.

The chain is built from TRBV4-2 and TRBJ1-5; D unclear. CDR3 length: 14 residues. Per germline, CDR1 LGHNA and CDR2 YNFKEQ. The ends were cut back, 0 bases at V and 3 bases at J, with 6 bases in the middle. The CDR3 DNA sequence: TGTGCCAGCAGCCAAGATGCGGACAATCAGCCCCAGCATTTT. This sequence encodes CASSQDADNQPQHF.

Only a few counts were recorded for this clone. This rearrangement joins TRBV27 to TRBJ2-7; the D gene is possibly TRBD2 (5 bases). The CDR3 has 12 amino acids. CDR1 MNHEY and CDR2 SMNVEV come from the germline V gene (reference sequence). V was cut by 6 bases and J by 4 bases, with 10 bases left in between. CDR3 nucleotide sequence: TGTGCCAGCAGCCGAACGGGGTACGAGCAGTACTTC. The encoded protein is CASSRTGYEQYF.

Only one count was recorded for this clone. The rearrangement joins TRBV11-1 to TRBJ2-5, with TRBD1 as a possible D gene (6 bases). Looked up from germline, CDR1 is SGHAT and CDR2 is FQDESV (reference sequence). CDR3 size: 16 residues. Trimming removed 1 base at V and 1 base at J, with 13 bases between. CDR3 loop: CASSLETTGLQETQYF. CDR3 bases: TGTGCCAGCAGCTTAGAGACGACAGGACTCCAAGAGACCCAGTACTTC.

The count of this clone is one. J is TRBJ2-1 and V is TRBV18, with D perhaps TRBD2 (5 bases). V lost 0 bases and J lost 10, with 25 bases in between. The CDR3 extends over 18 amino acids. The germline gives CDR1 KGHSH, CDR2 LQKENI. CDR3 sequence (DNA): TGTGCCAGCTCACCACCAGAGTCCTCAGGCAGGCGTGCGGGCGAGCAGTTCTTC. It encodes CASSPPESSGRRAGEQFF.

This chain uses TRBV23-1 with TRBJ2-1; 9 bases align to TRBD1. TRBV23-1 is identified as an open reading frame with a role that is uncertain. V lost 7 bases to trimming and J lost 5 bases; unmatched junction nucleotides: 6. The CDR3 consists of 14 residues. For the CDR3, the DNA is TGCGCCAGCATGCCGGGACAGGGAAACAATGAGCAGTTCTTC. Amino acids: CASMPGQGNNEQFF.

The chain recombines TRBV13 with TRBJ1-5; D is uncertain. CDR3 size: 12 residues. Trimming removed 5 bases at V and 7 bases at J, with 9 bases between. CDR1 is PRHDT, CDR2 FYEKMQ, per germline (reference sequence). CDR3 in DNA: TGTGCCAGCAGCCGACCGGGACAGCCCCAGCATTTT. Encoded protein: CASSRPGQPQHF.

The J gene is TRBJ2-7, the V gene TRBV18, with 7 bases fitting TRBD1. This CDR3 has 14 amino acids. V lost 3 bases and J lost 0; bases outside the gene matches: 2. Per germline, CDR1 KGHSH and CDR2 LQKENI. CDR3 region: CASSPGQSSYEQYF. CDR3 in DNA: TGTGCCAGCTCACCGGGACAGAGCTCCTACGAGCAGTACTTC.

In its sample, this clone was seen a few times. The genes are TRBV6-6 and TRBJ2-7, with 7 bases that match TRBD1. Germline V CDR1 and CDR2: MNHNY, SVGAGI (reference sequence). The trim removed 2 bases at V and 6 bases at J, leaving 10 bases unmatched. The CDR3 runs 15 residues. The DNA for the CDR3 is TGTGCCAGCAGTTACGGGCAGGGGGTTTCGGTCGAGCAGTACTTC. Translated, it gives CASSYGQGVSVEQYF.

This sequence joins TRBV3-1 (or the pseudogene TRBV3-2) and TRBJ1-2, with unresolved D. This CDR3 is built from 13 residues. Germline V gene data show CDR1 as LGHDT and CDR2 as YNNKEL (reference sequence). V lost 7 bases and J lost 5, with 14 bases in between. The CDR3 DNA sequence: TGTGCCAGCACCCGCGGTACTAGGTATGGCTACACCTTC. Its protein is CASTRGTRYGYTF.

The rearrangement joins TRBV11-3 to TRBJ2-7; 7 bases agree with TRBD1. V shed 6 bases, J shed 4 bases, and the junction held 9 bases outside the gene matches. Germline V gene lookup returns CDR1 SGHNT and CDR2 YENEEA. The CDR3 has 14 residues. In nucleotides, the CDR3 is TGTGCCAGCAGTCCCCGGGACAGTGCTTACGAGCAGTACTTC. This codes for CASSPRDSAYEQYF. Combining the CDR3 with reference TRBV11-3 and TRBJ2-7 gives the whole variable domain EAGVVQSPRYKIIEKKQPVAFWCNPISGHNTLYWYLQNLGQGPELLIRYENEEAVDDSQLPKDRFSAERLKGVDSTLKIQPAELGDSAVYLCASSPRDSAYEQYFGPGTRLTVT.

V is TRBV19 and J is TRBJ2-7; TRBD1 agrees at 7 bases. Germline CDR1 reads LNHDA; CDR2 reads SQIVND (reference sequence). The CDR3 spans 13 residues. V trimming: 6 bases; J trimming: 7 bases; junction bases outside the gene matches: 9. The CDR3 DNA follows: TGTGCCAGTAGCCCCACCCCAGGGGGAGAGCAGTACTTC. It encodes CASSPTPGGEQYF. The full variable domain, rest sourced from reference TRBV19 and TRBJ2-7, is DGGITQSPKYLFRKEGQNVTLSCEQNLNHDAMYWYRQDPGQGLRLIYYSQIVNDFQKGDIAEGYSVSREKKESFPLTVTSAQKNPTAFYLCASSPTPGGEQYFGPGTRLTVT.

The chain couples TRBV6-5 to TRBJ1-2; TRBD1 agrees at 9 bases. J lost 6 bases, V lost 6 bases, and 11 bases had no gene match. The CDR3 runs to 15 residues. Germline V CDR1 and CDR2: MNHEY, SVGAGI. CDR3 sequence: CASRTGGLGAHGYTF. In DNA, the CDR3 is TGTGCCAGCAGGACAGGGGGACTTGGGGCCCATGGCTACACCTTC.